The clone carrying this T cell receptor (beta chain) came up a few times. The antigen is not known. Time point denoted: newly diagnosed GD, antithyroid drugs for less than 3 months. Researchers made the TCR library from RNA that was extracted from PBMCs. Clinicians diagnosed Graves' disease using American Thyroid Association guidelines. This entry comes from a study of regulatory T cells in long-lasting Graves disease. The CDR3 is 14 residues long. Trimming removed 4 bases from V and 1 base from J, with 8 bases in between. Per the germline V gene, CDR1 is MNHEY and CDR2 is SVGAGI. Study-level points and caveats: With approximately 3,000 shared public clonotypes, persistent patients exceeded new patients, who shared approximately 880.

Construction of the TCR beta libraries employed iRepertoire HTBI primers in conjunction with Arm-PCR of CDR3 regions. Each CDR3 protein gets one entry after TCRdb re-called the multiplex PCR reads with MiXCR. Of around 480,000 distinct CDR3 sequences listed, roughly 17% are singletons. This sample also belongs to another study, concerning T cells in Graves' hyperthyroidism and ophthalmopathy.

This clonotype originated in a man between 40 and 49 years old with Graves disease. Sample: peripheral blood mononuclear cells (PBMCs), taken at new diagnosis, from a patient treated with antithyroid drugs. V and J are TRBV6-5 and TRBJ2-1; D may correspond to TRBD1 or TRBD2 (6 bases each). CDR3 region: CASSWGASYNEQFF. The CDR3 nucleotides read TGTGCCAGCAGTTGGGGGGCGTCCTACAATGAGCAGTTCTTC.